A single sample is the source of the 17 T cell receptor beta chains below, sequenced in a study of human T cells and chemical hapten exposure. One entry per CDR3 protein results from TCRdb running MiXCR on the RACE reads. The profile covers nearly 110,000 distinct CDR3 sequences, with 10% to 15% appearing a single time and 1.5% to 2% taken by the ten largest. Time point here: pre-sensitization, week 0. Treatment reported: therapeutic diphenylcyclopropenone sensitization with weekly scalp DPC. The material sequenced was whole blood, taken in connection with sensitization to the hapten diphenylcyclopropenone (DPC). The receptors stem from a woman aged 45-60 years with alopecia areata. Some clones in this sample may be carry-over from other donors' samples.

This clonotype was observed at least ten times. J is TRBJ1-5 and V is TRBV6-5, with 7 bases aligning to TRBD1. Germline trimming cut 2 bases from V and 6 bases from J; bases unmatched to any gene: 7. This CDR3 comprises 15 residues. CDR1 and CDR2 (germline): MNHEY, SVGAGI. The CDR3 DNA reads TGTGCCAGCAGTTACGGCAGGGGGGGAGGTCAGCCCCAGCATTTT. This codes for CASSYGRGGGQPQHF.

This clonotype was counted only a few times. The CDR3 DNA sequence: TGTGCCAGCACTCTCGCCACTTCTGTGGTCCACGAGCAGTACTTC. It codes for CASTLATSVVHEQYF. The chain joins TRBV2 to TRBJ2-7; no firm D call. Trimming stripped 7 bases from V and 5 bases from J, with 21 bases between. From germline, CDR1 is SNHLY and CDR2 FYNNEI. This CDR3 is 15 amino acids long.

At least ten counts were recorded for this clonotype. V is TRBV7-2 and J is TRBJ2-7; D is ambiguous. Trimming stripped 1 base from V and 2 bases from J, with 12 bases between. This CDR3 has 15 amino acids. Germline V CDR1 and CDR2: SGHTA, FQGNSA. CDR3 bases: TGTGCCAGCAGCTTAGAGATAATAGCAACCTACGAGCAGTACTTC. Amino acid sequence: CASSLEIIATYEQYF.

This clonotype was seen repeatedly, ten times or more. The genes are TRBV7-8 and TRBJ1-5; D not certain. The CDR3 spans 16 residues. Germline V lookup: CDR1 SGHVS, CDR2 FQNEAQ. Trimming removed 0 bases at V and 0 bases at J, with 9 bases between. CDR3 bases: TGTGCCAGCAGCTTAGCGAACCTATATAGCAATCAGCCCCAGCATTTT. As protein: CASSLANLYSNQPQHF.

This CDR3 reads CASSLSFVGGDSGNTIYF. CDR3 nucleotides: TGTGCCAGCAGCCTATCCTTCGTAGGAGGAGACTCTGGAAACACCATATATTTT. The chain joins TRBV7-2 to TRBJ1-3; D remains unclear. The V and J ends lost 5 bases and 0 bases respectively, with 20 bases between them. CDR1 and CDR2 from the germline V gene are SGHTA and FQGNSA. The CDR3 is 18 amino acids.

There are a few counts of this clonotype. The rearrangement links TRBV7-6 to TRBJ2-1; 7 bases line up with TRBD1. Germline CDR1 and CDR2: SGHVS and FNYEAQ. The CDR3 runs 15 residues. Germline trimming cut 4 bases from V and 5 bases from J; bases unmatched to any gene: 8. The CDR3: CASSSLDRRDNEQFF. As DNA, the CDR3 is TGTGCCAGCAGCTCGCTGGACAGGAGAGACAATGAGCAGTTCTTC.

V gene TRBV2 combines with J gene TRBJ1-5; 7 bases map to TRBD1. The germline CDR1 and CDR2 sequences are SNHLY and FYNNEI. The J segment lost 0 bases and the V segment lost 5 bases, leaving 4 bases of the junction unmatched. This CDR3 spans 15 amino acids. The CDR3 sequence is CASSKQGHSNQPQHF. The DNA for the CDR3 is TGTGCCAGCAGTAAACAGGGGCATAGCAATCAGCCCCAGCATTTT.

The chain links TRBV4-1 to TRBJ1-1; no clear D gene. The CDR3 is made up of 13 amino acids. CDR1 MGHRA and CDR2 YSYEKL come from the germline V gene. V was clipped by 4 bases and J by 1 base, with 7 bases between them. This CDR3 is CASSPQENTEAFF. The CDR3 bases are TGCGCCAGCAGCCCGCAGGAGAACACTGAAGCTTTCTTT.

The chain couples TRBV24-1 to TRBJ2-7, with TRBD2 matching over 8 bases. The CDR3 loop spans 16 amino acids. CDR1 and CDR2 (germline): KGHDR, SFDVKD. V trimming: 5 bases; J trimming: 8 bases; junction bases outside the gene matches: 16. CDR3 sequence (DNA): TGTGCCACCAGTGCCCAGGGCCTAGCGGGCCCCGAGAAGCAGTACTTC. This translates into CATSAQGLAGPEKQYF.

This rearrangement joins TRBV10-3 to TRBJ2-3, with D possibly matching TRBD2 (6 bases). Germline assignment: CDR1 ENHRY and CDR2 SYGVKD. V lost 6 bases and J lost 0, with 7 bases in between. This CDR3 comprises 13 residues. In DNA, the CDR3 is TGTGCCATCAGGGGGGGTAGCACAGATACGCAGTATTTT. It translates to CAIRGGSTDTQYF.

The gene calls are TRBV6-4 and TRBJ1-1, with D possibly TRBD1 on 6 matching bases. Trimming stripped 5 bases from V and 4 bases from J, with 11 bases between. The CDR3 runs 13 residues. The germline V gene encodes CDR1 MRHNA and CDR2 SNTAGT. CDR3 sequence: CASSMTGSTEAFF. The CDR3 DNA reads as TGTGCCAGCAGTATGACAGGCTCCACTGAAGCTTTCTTT.

This clonotype was seen many times. The chain uses TRBV5-1 and TRBJ2-1; D not resolved. Trimming pared 4 bases from V and 4 bases from J, leaving 6 bases between. The CDR3 runs 12 residues. CDR1 is SGHRS, CDR2 YFSETQ, per germline. The CDR3 DNA follows: TGCGCCAGCAGCCCGCTTTACAATGAGCAGTTCTTC. This sequence encodes CASSPLYNEQFF.

This chain links TRBV7-6 with TRBJ2-5; D is ambiguous. V was cut by 8 bases and J by 7 bases, with 8 bases left in between. Germline lookup yields CDR1 SGHVS and CDR2 FNYEAQ. This CDR3 has 10 residues. CDR3 in DNA: TGTGCCAGCGGGGTCGGGACCCAGTACTTC. Protein product: CASGVGTQYF.

The rearrangement links TRBV20-1 to TRBJ2-2, with 11 positions matching TRBD2. Germline values: CDR1 DFQATT, CDR2 SNEGSKA (reference sequence). CDR3 size: 15 residues. V shed 0 bases, J shed 5 bases, and the junction held 2 bases outside the gene matches. CDR3 DNA sequence: TGCAGTGCTAGAGATCTAGCGGGAGGAACCGGGGAGCTGTTTTTT. As protein: CSARDLAGGTGELFF.

This clonotype was detected a few times. A junction boundary mismatches the germline segment, possibly from a read error. This sequence joins TRBV13 and TRBJ2-2, with 10 bases matching TRBD1. Germline-derived CDR1 and CDR2 are PRHDT and FYEKMQ (reference sequence). CDR3 length: 16 amino acids. The CDR3 loop is CASRLVRDRGTGELFF. The CDR3 DNA reads TGTGCCAGCAGATTAGTCCGGGACAGGGGAACCGGGGAGCTGTTTTTT.

At least ten counts were recorded for this clonotype. The J gene is TRBJ1-2, the V gene TRBV20-1; no clear D. Trimming stripped 6 bases from V and 3 bases from J, with 14 bases between. Germline V gene sequence: CDR1 DFQATT, CDR2 SNEGSKA (reference sequence). The CDR3 spans 13 residues. CDR3 in DNA: TGCAGTGCCGGCGCGCCCGAACACTATGGCTACACCTTC. Translating gives CSAGAPEHYGYTF.

This clonotype was observed many times. The rearrangement uses TRBV7-9 and TRBJ1-6, with 7 bases fitting TRBD1. The V gene's germline CDR1 is SEHNR and CDR2 FQNEAQ (reference sequence). V lost 6 bases and J lost 9; bases outside the gene matches: 5. CDR3 length: 13 residues. DNA for the CDR3: TGTGCCAGCAGAACGGACAGGAGTTCACCCCTCCACTTT. Its protein product is CASRTDRSSPLHF.